Listed below are T cell receptor beta chains from one sample, sequenced in a study of T cells after yellow fever vaccination. TCRdb reanalysed the 5' RACE reads using MiXCR and keeps one entry per CDR3 protein. Of about 310,000 distinct CDR3 sequences in the sample, roughly 3.5% are singletons; the top ten hold around 22%. Material: PBMCs, obtained on the day of the yellow fever booster vaccination. These receptors originate from a man younger than 30 who received the YFV17D yellow fever vaccine. The CDR3 runs from the conserved cysteine through the conserved F or W. D genes are given only for firm matches. Clone size is stated in some rows and not others, as once, few, many or a class when expanded.

>NA|many|TRBJ1-5|TRBV19
CASSRGAGAPNQPQHF
TGTGCCAGTAGCAGAGGGGCAGGGGCACCTAATCAGCCCCAGCATTTT
>NA|NA|TRBJ1-5|TRBV4-1
CASSHPNQPQHF
TGCGCCAGCAGCCATCCAAATCAGCCCCAGCATTTT
>NA|NA|TRBJ2-5|TRBV6-2/TRBV6-3
CASSYPRQFGETQYF
TGTGCCAGCAGTTACCCAAGACAATTCGGGGAGACCCAGTACTTC
>NA|NA|TRBJ2-6|TRBV6-5
CASSYAVGANVLTF
TGTGCCAGCAGTTACGCCGTTGGGGCCAACGTCCTGACTTTC
>NA|many|TRBJ2-5|TRBV5-1
CASSLGGQGFQETQYF
TGCGCCAGCAGCTTGGGGGGGCAGGGATTTCAAGAGACCCAGTACTTC
>TRBD2|many|TRBJ2-7|TRBV6-2/TRBV6-3
CASSKPGGSSYEQYF
TGTGCCAGCAGCAAACCGGGGGGTTCCTCCTACGAGCAGTACTTC
>TRBD2|few|TRBJ2-5|TRBV5-1
CASRTSGGRAQYF
TGCGCCAGCAGAACTAGCGGGGGCCGGGCCCAGTACTTC
>TRBD2|many|TRBJ2-3|TRBV12-3/TRBV12-4
CASSFVPGGTQYF
TGTGCCAGCAGTTTTGTCCCGGGGGGTACGCAGTATTTT
>TRBD1|few|TRBJ2-7|TRBV9
CASSARQGVYEQYF
TGTGCCAGCAGCGCCCGACAGGGGGTTTACGAGCAGTACTTC
>TRBD2|many|TRBJ2-7|TRBV7-8
CASGRGSGSYEQYF
TGTGCCAGCGGGAGGGGCAGCGGGTCCTACGAGCAGTACTTC
>NA|many|TRBJ2-7|TRBV27
CASSLGFSYEQYF
TGTGCCAGCAGTTTAGGTTTCTCCTACGAGCAGTACTTC
>TRBD2|NA|TRBJ2-5|TRBV30
CAWRTAGGVETQYF
TGTGCCTGGAGGACAGCGGGGGGGGTCGAGACCCAGTACTTC
>NA|many|TRBJ2-7|TRBV4-1
CASSQAMVGRYEQYF
TGCGCCAGCAGCCAAGCAATGGTCGGGCGCTACGAGCAGTACTTC
>NA|many|TRBJ2-2|TRBV20-1
CSAGDNTGELFF
TGCAGTGCGGGGGACAACACCGGGGAGCTGTTTTTT
>NA|few|TRBJ2-1|TRBV7-9
CASRLGLNEQFF
TGTGCCAGCAGACTGGGACTCAATGAGCAGTTCTTC
>TRBD1|many|TRBJ2-1|TRBV5-1
CASSAWDRALYNEQFF
TGCGCCAGCAGCGCCTGGGACAGGGCCCTCTACAATGAGCAGTTCTTC
>NA|NA|TRBJ1-2|TRBV5-1
CASSLAPDMYGYTF
TGCGCCAGCAGCTTGGCCCCGGATATGTATGGCTACACCTTC
>NA|few|TRBJ1-1|TRBV2
CASSEQNMNTEAFF
TGTGCCAGCAGTGAGCAGAATATGAACACTGAAGCTTTCTTT
>TRBD1|many|TRBJ2-5|TRBV28
CASSLPSNRGRETQYF
TGTGCCAGCAGTTTACCCAGTAACAGGGGTAGGGAGACCCAGTACTTC
>NA|many|TRBJ2-5|TRBV6-5
CASSTLTGGDETQYF
TGTGCCAGCAGCACACTCACAGGGGGGGACGAGACCCAGTACTTC
>NA|few|TRBJ1-2|TRBV29-1
CSVRGDANYGYTF
TGCAGCGTTCGGGGGGACGCCAACTATGGCTACACCTTC
>TRBD1|many|TRBJ2-3|TRBV7-6
CASSPIGQGRTDTQYF
TGTGCCAGCAGCCCAATTGGACAGGGAAGGACAGATACGCAGTATTTT
>NA|few|TRBJ2-5|TRBV20-1
CSATWGFLGETQYF
TGCAGTGCTACCTGGGGGTTTCTGGGGGAGACCCAGTACTTC
>NA|NA|TRBJ2-5|TRBV7-2
CASSRFRGSETQYF
TGTGCCAGCAGCCGTTTTAGGGGATCCGAGACCCAGTACTTC
>TRBD2|NA|TRBJ2-3|TRBV5-1
CASSGGLASTDTQYF
TGCGCCAGCAGCGGAGGACTAGCTAGCACAGATACGCAGTATTTT
>NA|few|TRBJ2-1|TRBV28
CASRSPLGGNEQFF
TGTGCCAGCAGGTCCCCCCTAGGGGGCAATGAGCAGTTCTTC
>NA|NA|TRBJ1-1|TRBV20-1
CSAEDPRGVGNTEAFF
TGCAGTGCTGAAGACCCGAGGGGCGTGGGGAACACTGAAGCTTTCTTT
>TRBD1|many|TRBJ2-2|TRBV7-9
CASSRLGLTGGAAGELFF
TGTGCCAGCAGCCGCCTCGGCCTGACAGGGGGCGCGGCCGGGGAGCTGTTTTTT
>NA|NA|TRBJ2-7|TRBV5-5
CASSFWGLEQYF
TGTGCCAGCAGCTTCTGGGGGCTCGAGCAGTACTTC
>NA|few|TRBJ1-5|TRBV18
CASSPRSLQGSNQPQHF
TGTGCCAGCTCACCACGATCTCTACAGGGTAGCAATCAGCCCCAGCATTTT
>NA|few|TRBJ2-3|TRBV5-1
CASSLQGLLGDTQYF
TGCGCCAGCAGCTTACAAGGTCTCCTGGGAGATACGCAGTATTTT
>TRBD1|NA|TRBJ2-5|TRBV27
CASSSGTGVQETQYF
TGTGCCAGCAGTTCAGGGACAGGGGTCCAAGAGACCCAGTACTTC
>NA|few|TRBJ2-5|TRBV11-2
CASSFRGRLGETQYF
TGTGCCAGCAGCTTCAGGGGGAGGTTAGGGGAGACCCAGTACTTC
>TRBD1|many|TRBJ2-2|TRBV4-3
CASNQGDRGGELFF
TGCGCCAGCAATCAGGGGGACCGGGGCGGGGAGCTGTTTTTT
>NA|many|TRBJ1-2|TRBV28
CASSLPGDGYTF
TGTGCCAGCAGTTTACCAGGTGATGGCTACACCTTC
>TRBD1|NA|TRBJ1-1|TRBV27
CASNPGTGNTEAFF
TGTGCCAGCAACCCCGGGACAGGGAACACTGAAGCTTTCTTT
>NA|few|TRBJ2-1|TRBV7-3
CASSRWGGPNNEQFF
TGTGCCAGCAGCCGATGGGGGGGGCCCAACAATGAGCAGTTCTTC
>NA|many|TRBJ1-3|TRBV7-2
CASSLIGGGLGRGNTIYF
TGTGCCAGCAGCTTAATCGGGGGTGGCCTTGGGCGCGGAAACACCATATATTTT
>NA|many|TRBJ2-1|TRBV5-1
CASSLAKGGGDYNEQFF
TGCGCCAGCAGCTTGGCCAAAGGAGGGGGAGATTACAATGAGCAGTTCTTC
>NA|NA|TRBJ2-1|TRBV24-1
CATSGAAHNEQFF
TGTGCCACCAGTGGAGCCGCCCACAATGAGCAGTTCTTC
>NA|many|TRBJ2-6|TRBV6-2/TRBV6-3
CASSYPRTDRANVLTF
TGTGCCAGCAGTTACCCCAGGACAGACCGGGCCAACGTCCTGACTTTC
>NA|few|TRBJ1-4|TRBV7-3
CASSSSPNEKLFF
TGTGCCAGCAGCTCCTCCCCTAATGAAAAACTGTTTTTT
>NA|NA|TRBJ1-1|TRBV5-4
CASSLNLAGAFF
TGTGCCAGCAGCTTGAATCTGGCGGGAGCTTTCTTT
>NA|NA|TRBJ2-6|TRBV19
CASTRVFNSGANVLTF
TGTGCCAGCACCAGGGTGTTTAACTCTGGGGCCAACGTCCTGACTTTC
>TRBD2|few|TRBJ2-1|TRBV12-3/TRBV12-4
CASSLYGTRNNEQFF
TGTGCCAGCAGTTTATACGGGACTAGGAACAATGAGCAGTTCTTC
>TRBD2|many|TRBJ2-3|TRBV14
CASSQRTSLADTQYF
TGTGCCAGCAGCCAGCGGACTAGTTTGGCAGATACGCAGTATTTT
>NA|few|TRBJ1-2|TRBV11-2
CASSRRDGVPANYGYTF
TGTGCCAGCAGCCGGCGGGACGGAGTCCCAGCTAACTATGGCTACACCTTC
>NA|many|TRBJ2-1|TRBV4-1
CASSFAGGPRYNEQFF
TGCGCCAGCAGCTTCGCCGGGGGGCCGAGATACAATGAGCAGTTCTTC
>NA|few|TRBJ2-2|TRBV7-2
CASSLEASSGELFF
TGTGCCAGCAGCTTAGAGGCATCCTCCGGGGAGCTGTTTTTT
>TRBD1|many|TRBJ2-2|TRBV4-1
CASSQPPGTGGEELFF
TGCGCCAGCAGCCAGCCCCCCGGGACAGGGGGAGAGGAGCTGTTTTTT
>TRBD1|many|TRBJ2-7|TRBV6-5
CASSYSPPGTGIYEQYF
TGTGCCAGCAGTTACTCACCCCCCGGGACAGGGATCTACGAGCAGTACTTC
>TRBD2|NA|TRBJ2-7|TRBV20-1
CSARSRTSATTYEQYF
TGCAGTGCTAGATCGAGGACTAGTGCTACTACCTACGAGCAGTACTTC
>NA|many|TRBJ1-2|TRBV7-8
CASSLGHSLTYYGYTF
TGTGCCAGCAGCTTGGGACATAGTCTTACCTACTATGGCTACACCTTC
>TRBD1|few|TRBJ2-1|TRBV5-1
CASSPRPGQDEQFF
TGCGCCAGCAGCCCCAGGCCCGGACAGGATGAGCAGTTCTTC
>TRBD2|many|TRBJ2-3|TRBV7-2
CATKNGRGGRADTQYF
TGTGCCACCAAAAACGGGCGGGGGGGCCGAGCAGATACGCAGTATTTT
>NA|many|TRBJ2-5|TRBV6-1
CASSEIGQETQYF
TGTGCCAGCAGTGAAATTGGGCAAGAGACCCAGTACTTC
>NA|many|TRBJ1-1|TRBV9
CASSQIDRHTEAFF
TGTGCCAGCAGCCAAATTGACAGGCACACTGAAGCTTTCTTT
>NA|many|TRBJ1-4|TRBV1
CTSSQEMGPLGEKLFF
TGCACCAGCAGCCAAGAGATGGGACCCTTAGGAGAAAAACTGTTTTTT
>NA|NA|TRBJ2-1|TRBV11-2
CASSLGSIEQFF
TGTGCCAGCAGCTTAGGCTCCATTGAGCAGTTCTTC
>TRBD1|NA|TRBJ1-4|TRBV18
CASSTYRGDEKLFF
TGTGCCAGCTCAACTTACAGGGGAGATGAAAAACTGTTTTTT